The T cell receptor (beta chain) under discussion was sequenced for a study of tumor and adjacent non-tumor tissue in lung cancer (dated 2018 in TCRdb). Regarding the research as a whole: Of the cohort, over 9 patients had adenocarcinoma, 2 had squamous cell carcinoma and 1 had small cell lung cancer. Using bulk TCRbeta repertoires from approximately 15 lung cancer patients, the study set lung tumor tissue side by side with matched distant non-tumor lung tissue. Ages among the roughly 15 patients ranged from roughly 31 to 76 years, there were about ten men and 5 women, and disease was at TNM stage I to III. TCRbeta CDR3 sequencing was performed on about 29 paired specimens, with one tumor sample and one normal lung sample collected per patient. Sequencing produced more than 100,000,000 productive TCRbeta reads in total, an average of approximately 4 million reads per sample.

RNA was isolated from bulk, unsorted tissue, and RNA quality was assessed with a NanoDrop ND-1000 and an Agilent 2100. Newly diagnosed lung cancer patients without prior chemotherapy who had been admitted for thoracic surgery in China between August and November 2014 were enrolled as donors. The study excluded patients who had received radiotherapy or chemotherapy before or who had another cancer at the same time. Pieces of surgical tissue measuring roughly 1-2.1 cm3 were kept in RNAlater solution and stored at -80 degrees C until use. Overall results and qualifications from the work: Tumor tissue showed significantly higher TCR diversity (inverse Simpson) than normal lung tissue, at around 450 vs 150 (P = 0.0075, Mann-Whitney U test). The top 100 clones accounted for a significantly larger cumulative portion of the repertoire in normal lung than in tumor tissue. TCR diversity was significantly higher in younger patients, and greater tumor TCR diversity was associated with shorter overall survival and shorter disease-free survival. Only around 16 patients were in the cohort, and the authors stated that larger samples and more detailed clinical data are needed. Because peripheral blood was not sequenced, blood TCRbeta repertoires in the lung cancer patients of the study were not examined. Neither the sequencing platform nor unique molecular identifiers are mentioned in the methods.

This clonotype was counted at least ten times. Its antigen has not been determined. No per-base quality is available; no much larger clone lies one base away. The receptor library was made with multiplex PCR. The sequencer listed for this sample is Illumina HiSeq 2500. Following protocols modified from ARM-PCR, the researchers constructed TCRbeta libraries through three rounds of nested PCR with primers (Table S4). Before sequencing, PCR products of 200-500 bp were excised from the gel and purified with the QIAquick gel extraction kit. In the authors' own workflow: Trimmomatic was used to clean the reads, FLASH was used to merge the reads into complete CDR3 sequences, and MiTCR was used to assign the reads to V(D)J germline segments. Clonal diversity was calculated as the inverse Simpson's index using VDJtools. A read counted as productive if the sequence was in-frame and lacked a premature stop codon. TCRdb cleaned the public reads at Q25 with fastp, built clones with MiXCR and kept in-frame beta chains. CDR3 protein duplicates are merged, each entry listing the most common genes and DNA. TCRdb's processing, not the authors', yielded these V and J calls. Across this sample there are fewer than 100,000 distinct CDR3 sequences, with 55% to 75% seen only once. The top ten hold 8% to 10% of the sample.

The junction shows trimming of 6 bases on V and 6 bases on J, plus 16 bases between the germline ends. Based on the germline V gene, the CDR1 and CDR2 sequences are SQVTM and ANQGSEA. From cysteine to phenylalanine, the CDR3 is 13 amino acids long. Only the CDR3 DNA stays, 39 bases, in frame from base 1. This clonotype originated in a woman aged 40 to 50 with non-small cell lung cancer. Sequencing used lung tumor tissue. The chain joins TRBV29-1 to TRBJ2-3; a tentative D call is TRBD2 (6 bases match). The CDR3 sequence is CSVGLTGTDTQYF. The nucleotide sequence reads TGCAGCGTGGGACTCACCGGTACGGATACGCAGTATTTT.